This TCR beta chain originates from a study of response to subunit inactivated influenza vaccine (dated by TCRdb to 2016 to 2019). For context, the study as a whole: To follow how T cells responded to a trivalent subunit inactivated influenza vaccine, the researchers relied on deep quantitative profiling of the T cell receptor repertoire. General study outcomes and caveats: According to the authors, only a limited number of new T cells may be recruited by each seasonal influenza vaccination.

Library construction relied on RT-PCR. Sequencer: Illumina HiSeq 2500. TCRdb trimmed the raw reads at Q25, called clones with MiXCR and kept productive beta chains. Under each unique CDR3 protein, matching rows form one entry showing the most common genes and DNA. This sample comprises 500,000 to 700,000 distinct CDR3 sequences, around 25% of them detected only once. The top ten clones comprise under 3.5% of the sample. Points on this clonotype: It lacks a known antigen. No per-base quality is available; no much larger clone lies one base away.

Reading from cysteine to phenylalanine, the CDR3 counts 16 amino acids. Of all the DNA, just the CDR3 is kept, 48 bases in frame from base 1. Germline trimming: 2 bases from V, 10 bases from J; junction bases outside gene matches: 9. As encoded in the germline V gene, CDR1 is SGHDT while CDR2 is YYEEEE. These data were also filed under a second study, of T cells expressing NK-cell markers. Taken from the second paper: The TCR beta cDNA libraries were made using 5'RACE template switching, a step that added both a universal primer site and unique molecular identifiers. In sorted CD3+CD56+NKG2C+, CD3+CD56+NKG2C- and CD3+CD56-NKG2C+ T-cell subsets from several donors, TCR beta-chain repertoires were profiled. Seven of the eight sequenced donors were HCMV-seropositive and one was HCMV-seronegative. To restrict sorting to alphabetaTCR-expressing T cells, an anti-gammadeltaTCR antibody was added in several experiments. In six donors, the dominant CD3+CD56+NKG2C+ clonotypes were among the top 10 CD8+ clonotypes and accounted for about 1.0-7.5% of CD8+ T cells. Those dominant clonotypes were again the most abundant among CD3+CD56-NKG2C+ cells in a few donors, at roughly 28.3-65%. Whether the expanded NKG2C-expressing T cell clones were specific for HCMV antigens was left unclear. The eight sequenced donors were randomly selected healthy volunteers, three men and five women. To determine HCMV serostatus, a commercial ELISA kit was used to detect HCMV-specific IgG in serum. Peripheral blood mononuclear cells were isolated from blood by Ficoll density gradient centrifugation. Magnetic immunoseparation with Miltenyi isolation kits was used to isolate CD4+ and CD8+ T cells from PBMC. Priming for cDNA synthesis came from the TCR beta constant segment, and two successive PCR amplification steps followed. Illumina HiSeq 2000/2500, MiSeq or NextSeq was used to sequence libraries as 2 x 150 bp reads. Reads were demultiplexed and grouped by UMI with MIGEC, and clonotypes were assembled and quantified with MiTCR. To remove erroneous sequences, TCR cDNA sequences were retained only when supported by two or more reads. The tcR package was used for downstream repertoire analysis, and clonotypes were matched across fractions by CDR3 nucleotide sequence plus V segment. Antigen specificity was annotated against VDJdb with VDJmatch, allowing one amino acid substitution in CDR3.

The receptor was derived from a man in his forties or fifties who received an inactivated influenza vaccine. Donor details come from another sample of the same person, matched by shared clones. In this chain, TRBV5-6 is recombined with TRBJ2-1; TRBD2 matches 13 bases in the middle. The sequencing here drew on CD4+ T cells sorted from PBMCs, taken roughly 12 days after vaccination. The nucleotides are TGTGCCAGCAGCTTTGGACTAGCGGGAGCTTATGGAGAGCAGTTCTTC. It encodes CASSFGLAGAYGEQFF. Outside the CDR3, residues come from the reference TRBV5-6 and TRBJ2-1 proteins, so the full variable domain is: DAGVTQSPTHLIKTRGQQVTLRCSPKSGHDTVSWYQQALGQGPQFIFQYYEEEERQRGNFPDRFSGHQFPNYSSELNVNALLLGDSALYLCASSFGLAGAYGEQFFGPGTRLTVL.